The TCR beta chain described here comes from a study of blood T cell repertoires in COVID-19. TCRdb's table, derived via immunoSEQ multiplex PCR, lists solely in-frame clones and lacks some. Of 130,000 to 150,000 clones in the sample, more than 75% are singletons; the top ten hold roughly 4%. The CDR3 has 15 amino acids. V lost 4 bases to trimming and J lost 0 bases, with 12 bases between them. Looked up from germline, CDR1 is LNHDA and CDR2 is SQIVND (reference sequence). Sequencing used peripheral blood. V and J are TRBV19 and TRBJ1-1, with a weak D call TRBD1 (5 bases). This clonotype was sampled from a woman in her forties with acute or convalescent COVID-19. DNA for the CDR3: TGTGCCAGTAGTAGGGGCCCGGGTATGAACACTGAAGCTTTCTTT. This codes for CASSRGPGMNTEAFF.